This T cell receptor (beta chain) is from a study of blood T cells in healthy people across ages. Overall study results and limits: As age increased, TCR beta diversity per million T cells fell in a roughly linear fashion.

Deletions cut 4 bases from V and 3 bases from J, with 14 bases between. There are 15 residues in the CDR3. CDR1 and CDR2 from the germline V gene are LGHNA and YNFKEQ. The authors ran a second PCR of roughly 6 to 12 cycles using a sample-barcoded 5' primer and a J-beta primer mix. Using its own MiXCR run on the 5' RACE reads, TCRdb lists one record per CDR3 protein. The sample lists 1 million to 1.2 million distinct CDR3 sequences; 35% to 45% were seen once. This clonotype was seen more than once but under ten times. Its specificity is unknown. The TCR sequence derives from a man between 18 and 35 years old in good health. Material for sequencing was blood. This chain connects TRBV4-2 to TRBJ2-3; D is unresolved. The CDR3 nucleotides are TGTGCCAGCAGCCTCACACCCGAGAGGACAGATACGCAGTATTTT. Translation: CASSLTPERTDTQYF.